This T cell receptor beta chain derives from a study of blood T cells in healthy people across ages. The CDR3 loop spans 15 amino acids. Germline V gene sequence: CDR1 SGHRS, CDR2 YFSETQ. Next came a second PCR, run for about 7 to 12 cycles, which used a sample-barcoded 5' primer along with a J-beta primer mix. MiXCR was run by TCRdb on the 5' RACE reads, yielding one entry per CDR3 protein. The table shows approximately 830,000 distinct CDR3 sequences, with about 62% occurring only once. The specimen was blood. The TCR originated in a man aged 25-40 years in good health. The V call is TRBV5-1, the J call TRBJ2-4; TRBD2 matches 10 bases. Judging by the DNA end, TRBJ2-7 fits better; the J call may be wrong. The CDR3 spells CASSSTSGVMYEQYF. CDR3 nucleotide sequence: TGCGCCAGCAGCTCTACTAGCGGGGTAATGTACGAGCAGTACTTC.